This TCR beta chain was sequenced for a study of T cells in Graves' hyperthyroidism and ophthalmopathy. In the study overall: Peripheral blood specimens were obtained at initial diagnosis, prior to any treatment.

The J segment lost 5 bases and the V segment lost 5 bases, leaving 4 bases of the junction unmatched. This CDR3 has 14 amino acids. CDR1 MNHNS and CDR2 SASEGT come from the germline V gene. Researchers barred patients who had uncontrolled infection, other autoimmune disease, pregnancy or lactation. Using RNA transcripts as the source, TCR beta CDR3 regions were amplified. HTBI primers were the set used in a first-round RT-PCR of the TCR CDR3. TCRdb used MiXCR to reprocess the multiplex PCR reads, holding one entry per CDR3 protein. The repertoire holds about half a million distinct CDR3 sequences, with 20% as singletons. In its sample, this clonotype was seen many times.

This TCR came from a man aged 18 to 29 with Graves' hyperthyroidism. The chain carries TRBV6-1 and TRBJ1-2; 11 nucleotides align to TRBD1. The sample was blood. The CDR3 region is CASSRGQGGYGYTF. CDR3 in DNA: TGTGCCAGCAGTCGGGGACAGGGGGGATATGGCTACACCTTC.